A selection of T cell receptor beta chains follows, all from one sample in a study of T cell responses to AZD1222 COVID-19 vaccine. Using immunoSEQ multiplex PCR, the repertoire was profiled, and TCRdb retains in-frame clones only, with some absent. The repertoire holds 150,000 to 200,000 clones, with about 87% as singletons. Sequencing was performed on peripheral blood, taken on day 0 of MenACWY control vaccination. The receptor set was obtained from an adult in good health. CDR3s include the opening cysteine and the closing phenylalanine or tryptophan. D genes are given only for firm matches. The size field is filled for only some rows; it gives once, few, many or a size class.

cdr3_aa,cdr3_nt,clone_size,v_call,d_call,j_call
CASSTTGNVASGNTIYF,TGTGCCAGCAGCACGACCGGGAACGTGGCCTCTGGAAACACCATATATTTT,-,TRBV7-2,-,TRBJ1-3
CASSLFAGSLDEQYF,TGTGCCAGCAGTTTATTTGCGGGATCGTTGGACGAGCAGTACTTC,-,TRBV27,-,TRBJ2-7
CASSWTTDTQYF,TGTGCCAGCAGTTGGACCACAGATACGCAGTATTTT,-,TRBV28,-,TRBJ2-3
CASSQAEAEAFF,TGTGCCAGTAGTCAGGCAGAGGCTGAAGCTTTCTTT,-,TRBV19,-,TRBJ1-1
CASSSPMGSKETQYF,TGTGCCAGCAGCTCCCCCATGGGTTCTAAGGAGACCCAGTACTTC,few,TRBV2,-,TRBJ2-5
CASSPEGQNTEAFF,TGTGCCAGCAGCCCAGAGGGACAAAACACTGAAGCTTTCTTT,-,TRBV7-8,-,TRBJ1-1
CAINRVGTRPYEQYF,TGTGCTATAAATCGGGTAGGGACTCGCCCCTACGAGCAGTACTTC,-,TRBV6-5,-,TRBJ2-7
CASSPRQGSGANVLTF,TGTGCCAGCAGCCCAAGACAGGGCTCTGGGGCCAACGTCCTGACTTTC,-,TRBV5-8,TRBD1,TRBJ2-6
CASTETSGTAHEQFF,TGTGCCAGCACCGAGACTAGCGGGACAGCGCATGAGCAGTTCTTC,-,TRBV27,TRBD2,TRBJ2-1
CASSLAGSGVSYEQYF,TGTGCCAGCAGCTTAGCCGGGTCCGGGGTCTCCTACGAGCAGTACTTC,-,TRBV7-8,-,TRBJ2-7